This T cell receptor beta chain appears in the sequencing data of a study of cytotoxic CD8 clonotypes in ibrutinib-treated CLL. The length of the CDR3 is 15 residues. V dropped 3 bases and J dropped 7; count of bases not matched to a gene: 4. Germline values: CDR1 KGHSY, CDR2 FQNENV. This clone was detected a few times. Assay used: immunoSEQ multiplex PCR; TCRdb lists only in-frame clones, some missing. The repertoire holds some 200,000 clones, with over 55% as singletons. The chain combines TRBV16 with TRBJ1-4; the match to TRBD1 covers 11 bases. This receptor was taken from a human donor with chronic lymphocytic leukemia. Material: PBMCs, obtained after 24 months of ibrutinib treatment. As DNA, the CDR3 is TGTGCCAGCAGCCAGGGGACAGGGGGATTTGAAAAACTGTTTTTT. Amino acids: CASSQGTGGFEKLFF.